This TCR beta chain was found in a study of T cell responses to AZD1222 COVID-19 vaccine. Looking at the study overall: Second doses were pooled across both intervals (about 4 or about 12 weeks). Study outcomes and limitations: Only after the peak T cell response were repertoires sampled. It should be noted that donors were predominantly white British and more often female, and clonal diversity was possibly underestimated.

As concerns this clone: The target antigen is unknown.

Germline V gives CDR1 SNHLY, CDR2 FYNNEI. Trimming left V 7 bases short and J 7 bases short, with 14 bases between. The CDR3 is 12 amino acids. Generated by immunoSEQ multiplex PCR, the TCRdb table keeps only in-frame clones and is missing some. The profile shows about 35,000 clones, 75% to 90% of them singletons. The sequence came from an adult in good health. This chain connects TRBV2 to TRBJ2-7; maybe TRBD2 (5 bases). Source: peripheral blood, taken on day 0 of AZD1222 vaccination. The CDR3 protein is CASTVHSEEQYF. The CDR3 coding sequence is TGTGCCAGCACCGTGCATAGCGAAGAGCAGTACTTC.